The 19 T cell receptor beta chains reported below all come from one sample, sequenced in a study of PD-L1 blockade in urothelial cancer. Sample time point: pretreatment peripheral blood. Libraries were prepared by immunoSEQ multiplex PCR; TCRdb keeps only in-frame clonotypes and omits some of them. The table has tens of thousands of clones, roughly 90% seen once. The sequences come from PBMCs, collected around atezolizumab (anti-PD-L1) treatment. These receptors were taken from a man aged 55 to 69 with urothelial cancer.

This sequence joins TRBV6-5 and TRBJ1-5; no clear D. Trimming took 5 bases from V and 6 from J, leaving 11 bases between them. This CDR3 region has 13 residues. Germline CDR1 reads MNHEY; CDR2 reads SVGAGI. CDR3: CASSPMRVQPQHF. The CDR3 DNA follows: TGTGCCAGCAGTCCTATGCGGGTTCAGCCCCAGCATTTT.

The chain uses TRBV7-6 and TRBJ2-5; the D gene is possibly TRBD1 (6 bases). Germline assignment: CDR1 SGHVS and CDR2 FNYEAQ. V lost 5 bases, J lost 3 bases, and 25 bases lay in between. There are 18 residues in the CDR3. In nucleotides, the CDR3 is TGTGCCAGCAGCCCAGGCCCCCGAGCCGGACAGAAAAAAGAGACCCAGTACTTC. Amino acids: CASSPGPRAGQKKETQYF.

This clone has only one observation. The chain carries TRBV5-1 and TRBJ2-5; 10 bases are shared with TRBD2. Trimming cost V 0 bases and J 5 bases; bases outside gene matches: 7. This CDR3 is 16 amino acids long. Germline CDR1 and CDR2: SGHRS and YFSETQ. The CDR3 protein is CASSLVLLAGSETQYF. DNA of the CDR3: TGCGCCAGCAGCTTGGTGCTACTAGCGGGATCGGAGACCCAGTACTTC.

The chain employs TRBV28 and TRBJ1-4; 11 bases line up with TRBD1. CDR1 MDHEN and CDR2 SYDVKM come from the germline V gene. CDR3 length: 21 residues. J gave up 6 bases and V 8 bases, and 26 bases lay outside the gene matches. This CDR3 is CASCYLHFEDRGLEVHEKLFF. Here the CDR3 DNA reads TGTGCCAGCTGCTACTTACATTTTGAGGACAGGGGGCTGGAGGTCCATGAAAAACTGTTTTTT.

The chain employs TRBV11-2 and TRBJ1-6; D gene ambiguous. The V gene lost 1 base and the J gene lost 6 bases, with 16 bases spanning the gap. The CDR3 extends over 17 amino acids. Per the germline V gene, CDR1 is SGHAT and CDR2 is FQNNGV. CDR3 nucleotide sequence: TGTGCCAGCAGCTTAGGGGGAGGATCCCTTCTTAATTCACCCCTCCACTTT. This sequence encodes CASSLGGGSLLNSPLHF.

The V and J genes are TRBV29-1 and TRBJ1-1; 11 bases align to TRBD1. V was pared by 6 bases and J by 1 base, with 4 bases of the junction left unmatched. Looked up from germline, CDR1 is SQVTM and CDR2 is ANQGSEA. The CDR3 has 14 amino acids. In DNA form, the CDR3 reads TGCAGCGTAAGGGACAGGGGGAAGAACACTGAAGCTTTCTTT. This encodes CSVRDRGKNTEAFF.

V and J are TRBV5-1 and TRBJ2-1; TRBD1 matches at 9 bases. From germline, CDR1 is SGHRS and CDR2 YFSETQ. The CDR3 extends over 15 amino acids. After removal of 2 bases from V and 4 bases from J, the junction contained 4 bases not matched to a gene. CDR3 amino acids: CASSFRQGGYNEQFF. CDR3 bases: TGCGCCAGCAGCTTTCGACAGGGGGGTTACAATGAGCAGTTCTTC.

This clone was seen once. This chain joins TRBV5-8 and TRBJ1-5, with TRBD1 as a possible D gene (6 bases). Trimming removed 4 bases from V and 1 base from J, with 12 bases in between. This CDR3 comprises 15 residues. Germline V lookup: CDR1 SGHTS, CDR2 YDEGEE. The CDR3 is CASSAGEGSNQPQHF. The CDR3 DNA is TGTGCCAGCAGCGCAGGGGAGGGGAGCAATCAGCCCCAGCATTTT.

V gene TRBV30 combines with J gene TRBJ1-1, with D uncertain. V was pared by 3 bases and J by 8 bases, with 10 bases between. Germline-derived CDR1 and CDR2 are GTSNPN and SVGIG (reference sequence). The CDR3 length is 11 residues. The CDR3 reads CAWSPRREAFF. The DNA for the CDR3 is TGTGCCTGGAGCCCCCGGAGGGAAGCTTTCTTT.

The chain combines TRBV10-3 with TRBJ2-1; 8 nucleotides agree with TRBD2. Germline loops: CDR1 ENHRY, CDR2 SYGVKD. J lost 6 bases, V lost 3 bases, and 4 bases had no gene match. The CDR3 is 14 residues long. The CDR3 loop reads CAISELAVVNEQFF. CDR3 DNA sequence: TGTGCCATCAGTGAACTAGCGGTAGTCAATGAGCAGTTCTTC.

This chain uses TRBV5-8 with TRBJ2-7; 7 nucleotides match TRBD1. Trimming cost V 4 bases and J 2 bases; bases outside gene matches: 9. Germline lookup yields CDR1 SGHTS and CDR2 YDEGEE. The CDR3 runs to 15 residues. In DNA, the CDR3 is TGTGCCAGCAGCGGCGGAATCGGGACAGCCTACGAGCAGTACTTC. Amino acid sequence: CASSGGIGTAYEQYF. The entire variable domain, with the rest obtained from reference TRBV5-8 and TRBJ2-7, is as follows: EAGVTQSPTHLIKTRGQQATLRCSPISGHTSVYWYQQALGLGLQFLLWYDEGEERNRGNFPPRFSGRQFPNYSSELNVNALELEDSALYLCASSGGIGTAYEQYFGPGTRLTVT.

V gene TRBV11-3 combines with J gene TRBJ2-2; D is perhaps TRBD1 (6 bases). The V gene's germline CDR1 is SGHNT and CDR2 YENEEA. Trimming took 0 bases from V and 7 from J, leaving 12 bases between them. The CDR3 covers 15 residues. The CDR3 reads CASSLDGDTDGELFF. CDR3 DNA sequence: TGTGCCAGCAGCTTAGACGGGGACACCGACGGGGAGCTGTTTTTT.

The CDR3 loop is CASSLEIVHSPLHF. The CDR3 coding sequence is TGTGCCAGCAGCTTAGAAATAGTCCATTCACCCCTCCACTTT. The chain employs TRBV7-9 and TRBJ1-6; D remains unclear. The germline CDR1 and CDR2 sequences are SEHNR and FQNEAQ (reference sequence). The CDR3 consists of 14 residues. V dropped 1 base and J dropped 8 bases, with 9 bases sitting between them.

The chain is built from TRBV7-9 and TRBJ2-1; TRBD2 aligns across 14 bases. CDR1 is SEHNR and CDR2 is FQNEAQ in the germline V gene (reference sequence). This CDR3 region has 17 residues. With V trimmed by 6 bases and J by 6 bases, 10 bases remained unmatched. This CDR3 is CASSRLAGGPHVNEQFF. The CDR3 DNA reads TGTGCCAGCAGTCGACTAGCGGGAGGGCCTCATGTCAATGAGCAGTTCTTC.

The chain couples TRBV28 to TRBJ2-3; 7 bases agree with TRBD2. Trimming at V came to 5 bases and at J to 2 bases, leaving 19 bases not matched to a gene. Germline V lookup: CDR1 MDHEN, CDR2 SYDVKM. This CDR3 has 19 amino acids. Here the CDR3 DNA reads TGTGCCAGCAGTCGGATCGGGGTACATGGCGGGACTAACACAGATACGCAGTATTTT. It encodes CASSRIGVHGGTNTDTQYF.

The gene calls are TRBV7-2 and TRBJ1-3; the match to TRBD1 covers 7 bases. CDR3 length: 15 residues. Germline V lookup: CDR1 SGHTA, CDR2 FQGNSA. V was clipped by 5 bases and J by 4 bases; unmatched bases: 8. The CDR3 loop reads CASSTRGLAGNTIYF. CDR3 bases: TGTGCCAGCAGCACAAGGGGGCTGGCAGGAAACACCATATATTTT.

The chain employs TRBV25-1 and TRBJ2-2; 9 bases are shared with TRBD1. Germline trimming cut 2 bases from V and 6 bases from J; bases unmatched to any gene: 7. The CDR3 has 16 amino acids. Germline V gene data show CDR1 as MGHDK and CDR2 as SYGVNS. The CDR3 DNA sequence: TGTGCCAGCAGTGAAACCGGGACAGGGCGTCCCGGGGAGCTGTTTTTT. This sequence encodes CASSETGTGRPGELFF.

This clone was counted once. The chain carries TRBV18 and TRBJ1-2, with 9 bases fitting TRBD1. The CDR3 has 17 residues. Germline V gene sequence: CDR1 KGHSH, CDR2 LQKENI. J lost 1 base, V lost 6 bases, and 12 bases had no gene match. The CDR3 DNA sequence: TGTGCCAGCTCCCCAGGGCCTACAGGGGGCTATAACTATGGCTACACCTTC. Protein sequence: CASSPGPTGGYNYGYTF.

The chain employs TRBV7-2 and TRBJ1-2; TRBD1 is a possible D gene (6 bases). V gave up 5 bases and J gave up 1 base, with 8 bases separating them. The CDR3 length is 13 residues. Looked up from germline, CDR1 is SGHTA and CDR2 is FQGNSA. The CDR3 DNA is TGTGCCAGCAGCCAGGACAGTAACTATGGCTACACCTTC. Translated: CASSQDSNYGYTF. The whole variable domain, remainder taken from reference TRBV7-2 and TRBJ1-2, is GAGVSQSPSNKVTEKGKDVELRCDPISGHTALYWYRQSLGQGLEFLIYFQGNSAPDKSGLPSDRFSAERTGGSVSTLTIQRTQQEDSAVYLCASSQDSNYGYTFGSGTRLTVV.